This T cell receptor beta chain was found in a study of identical twins (dated by TCRdb to the mid-2010s). Background on the whole study: To test whether fetal clonotypes persist, the study used deep sequencing on TCR alpha and beta repertoires from monozygotic twins, unrelated adults of various ages, and cord blood. Replicate twin experiments were performed at different times using different library preparation protocols to rule out contamination. Results the study describes overall, beyond this receptor: Zero-insertion analyses could be partly confounded by invariant T cells such as MAIT and iNKT, though diverse VJ usage argued against such confounding for most clonotypes. Abundant cord blood beta clonotypes had fewer insertions, young adult naive repertoires showed a similar but weaker trend, and memory repertoires showed no such trend. Because the same donors could not be followed over many years, the conclusions depended on cross-sectional statistical analysis. Compared with coincidental sharing between unrelated individuals, an excess of low generation-probability sequences was observed among out-of-frame TCR alpha sequences shared between twins. A weaker excess of twin sharing was found in beta out-of-frame sequences because the signal-to-noise ratio was lowered by fewer shared sequences. In monozygotic twins, recombination models systematically underestimated out-of-frame TCR alpha sharing, but the models matched the sharing seen between unrelated individuals.

To prepare the library, 5' RACE was applied. Sequencing relied on an Illumina HiSeq 2000. Template switching introduced a universal primer binding site; the final cDNA contained a unique molecular identifier, enabling accurate counting of TCR cDNA molecules. Specific primers in the conserved constant-segment region were used to synthesize first-strand cDNA for the TCR alpha and beta chains. Each cDNA library was double barcoded, with a SMART-Mk sample barcode plus Illumina barcodes, to control for contamination. TruSeq adapter sequences along with Illumina sample barcodes were introduced in two successive PCR steps. The Illumina HiSeq platform was used with custom primers to sequence TCR alpha and beta cDNA libraries. Under the source paper's analysis protocol: MiGEC processed the raw reads to extract unique molecular identifiers, while MiXCR was used to determine the CDR3 positions. Recombination models were inferred per individual with the repgenHMM and IGoR tools using an EM algorithm. Shared clonotypes were analyzed with the tcR package in R, and sharing was normalized by the product of cloneset sizes. Out-of-frame nonproductive sequences were analyzed to study raw recombination free of thymic and clonal selection effects. The public reads were run again by TCRdb, first through fastp at Q25 and then through MiXCR, and only productive beta chains were kept. Each CDR3 protein appears once, grouped with its most common genes and DNA. The V and J calls and clone size come from TCRdb's table, not from the authors' own analysis. In all, the sample holds fewer than 900,000 distinct CDR3 sequences, and 21% of those were seen once. Around 4.4% of the sample goes to the ten largest clones.

The CDR3 goes from the cysteine to the phenylalanine over 20 residues. Just the 60-base CDR3 DNA is kept, in frame starting at base 1. Clipping removes 4 bases from V and 0 bases from J, with 18 as the unmatched junction base count. CDR1 and CDR2 were assigned from the germline V gene as SGHDT and YYEEEE. About this clonotype itself: Its antigen target is currently unknown. Base qualities were left out, and no much larger clone turns up one base away.

Every donor was a healthy Caucasian. The twin cohort consisted of three pairs of female monozygotic twins, all aged 18 to 29 years. Peripheral blood mononuclear cells were used as the source from which RNA for TCR libraries was isolated. These data were likewise used in another study, on T cells expressing NK-cell markers. From the second report: TCR beta-chain repertoires were profiled in sorted CD3+CD56+NKG2C+, CD3+CD56+NKG2C- and CD3+CD56-NKG2C+ T-cell subsets from about 8 donors. Seven of the eight sequenced donors were HCMV-seropositive and one was HCMV-seronegative. To restrict sorting to alphabetaTCR-expressing T cells, an anti-gammadeltaTCR antibody was added in several experiments. For about 6 donors, the dominant CD3+CD56+NKG2C+ clonotypes were among the top 10 CD8+ clonotypes and accounted for roughly 1.0-7.5% of CD8+ T cells. Those dominant clonotypes were again the most abundant among CD3+CD56-NKG2C+ cells in four donors, at about 25-60.1%. Whether the expanded NKG2C-expressing T cell clones were specific for HCMV antigens was left unclear. The eight sequenced donors were randomly selected healthy volunteers, three men and five women. HCMV serostatus was determined by detecting HCMV-specific IgG in serum with a commercial ELISA kit. For six donors, bulk peripheral blood T-cell repertoires were also sequenced from unsorted PBMC. MIGEC handled demultiplexing of the reads and grouping by UMI, while MiTCR was used to assemble and quantify clonotypes. To remove erroneous sequences, TCR cDNA sequences were retained only when supported by two or more reads. The tcR package was used for downstream repertoire analysis, and clonotypes were matched between fractions using CDR3 nucleotide sequence together with V segment. Antigen specificity was annotated against VDJdb with VDJmatch, allowing one amino acid substitution in CDR3.

The receptor comes from a woman aged 18 to 35 in good health. Sequencing was carried out using PBMCs. The rearrangement combines TRBV5-6 with TRBJ2-1; 8 middle bases align to TRBD2. The DNA reads as follows: TGTGCCAGCAGCCGAGAATACTGGACTAGCTTAGAGAGCTCCTACAATGAGCAGTTCTTC. The resulting protein is CASSREYWTSLESSYNEQFF.